The rows below give T cell receptor beta chains drawn from one sample of a study of response to subunit inactivated influenza vaccine. TCRdb redid the calling of the RT-PCR reads with MiXCR, one entry per CDR3 protein. Of 500,000 or so distinct CDR3 sequences in the sample, about 17% were seen once. The specimen comprised CD4+ T cells sorted from PBMCs, sampled 23 months after vaccination. The origin of the receptors is a man aged 50 to 69 who received an inactivated influenza vaccine. Each CDR3 is given with its conserved first and last residue. Each record gives: CDR3 length, J gene, clone size, D gene, V gene, CDR3 protein, CDR3 DNA. The D gene is left open where the match is weak. Where a row states a size, it is once, few, many or the class of an expanded clone; other rows omit it.

17	TRBJ2-1	many	.	TRBV14	CASRRDWRSSSYNEQFF	TGTGCCAGCAGACGGGACTGGCGTTCGAGCTCCTACAATGAGCAGTTCTTC
13	TRBJ2-7	.	.	TRBV6-5	CASSYRQAYEQYF	TGTGCCAGCAGTTACAGACAGGCCTACGAGCAGTACTTC
16	TRBJ2-5	.	.	TRBV7-7	CASSPGRGQGRETQYF	TGTGCTAGCAGCCCTGGGCGAGGGCAGGGCCGAGAGACCCAGTACTTC
12	TRBJ2-2	.	.	TRBV12-3/TRBV12-4	CASRLVPGELFF	TGTGCCAGCCGACTCGTGCCCGGGGAGCTGTTTTTT
16	TRBJ2-7	many	.	TRBV7-2	CASSSTFSAGRYEQYF	TGTGCCAGCAGCTCCACATTTTCCGCGGGTCGCTACGAGCAGTACTTC
13	TRBJ2-1	.	TRBD1	TRBV2	CASGSGQANEQFF	TGTGCCAGCGGTTCGGGACAGGCCAATGAGCAGTTCTTC
13	TRBJ2-7	few	TRBD1	TRBV7-9	CAISRAAGGEQYF	TGTGCCATCTCACGCGCGGCAGGGGGCGAGCAGTACTTC
14	TRBJ2-3	.	.	TRBV2	CASSEGPPSHTQYF	TGTGCCAGCAGTGAAGGGCCCCCTTCGCATACGCAGTATTTT
14	TRBJ2-5	many	TRBD2	TRBV30	CAWSVPGRKKTQYF	TGTGCCTGGAGTGTACCCGGGAGGAAAAAGACCCAGTACTTC
18	TRBJ2-1	.	TRBD2	TRBV20-1	CSARGGSRGSGRYNEQFF	TGCAGTGCTAGAGGGGGGTCGCGCGGTAGCGGGAGATACAATGAGCAGTTCTTC
13	TRBJ2-5	.	TRBD1	TRBV29-1	CSVEPGGLETQYF	TGCAGCGTTGAACCAGGGGGCCTGGAGACCCAGTACTTC
14	TRBJ2-7	.	.	TRBV11-2	CASSLSRGAYEQYF	TGTGCCAGCAGCTTATCGCGGGGCGCCTACGAGCAGTACTTC
15	TRBJ2-5	few	.	TRBV4-3	CASSQDRQLQETQYF	TGCGCCAGCAGCCAAGATCGGCAGCTTCAAGAGACCCAGTACTTC
15	TRBJ2-2	.	TRBD1	TRBV20-1	CSANNRGQGTGELFF	TGCAGTGCCAATAACAGGGGGCAGGGCACCGGGGAGCTGTTTTTT